Listed here are 9 T cell receptor beta chains from one sample, sequenced in a study of PD-L1 blockade in urothelial cancer. Clones were read by immunoSEQ multiplex PCR, and TCRdb kept only the in-frame ones, dropping some. Of around 120,000 clones listed, about 89% are singletons. As for time point: peripheral blood 6 weeks after treatment start. The sample in question was PBMCs, obtained around atezolizumab (anti-PD-L1) treatment. The receptor set was obtained from a man aged 55 to 70 with urothelial cancer.

This chain uses TRBV29-1 with TRBJ2-3; 7 positions match TRBD1. The CDR3 sequence is 14 residues long. The ends lost 7 bases at V and 1 base at J; junction bases unmatched: 8. Germline values: CDR1 SQVTM, CDR2 ANQGSEA. DNA of the CDR3: TGCAGCGCCGAATCCGGACAGGGCACAGATACGCAGTATTTT. It specifies CSAESGQGTDTQYF.

On this clone: Other DNA sequences in the same sample also yield this CDR3. V and J are TRBV5-4 and TRBJ2-1; 8 bases match TRBD2. The CDR3 spans 15 residues. CDR1 and CDR2 from the germline V gene are SGHNT and YYREEE (reference sequence). The J segment lost 7 bases and the V segment lost 0 bases, leaving 6 bases of the junction unmatched. CDR3 DNA: TGTGCCAGCAGCTTGGTGGGACTAGGGGATAATGAGCAGTTCTTC. This encodes CASSLVGLGDNEQFF.

The CDR3: CAWSEAASGSIYEQYF. For the CDR3, the DNA is TGTGCCTGGAGTGAGGCAGCTAGCGGGAGTATCTACGAGCAGTACTTC. The J gene is TRBJ2-7, the V gene TRBV30; 10 bases agree with TRBD2. The junction had 9 bases not matched to a gene; V was cut back by 1 base and J by 3 bases. CDR3 length: 16 residues. Germline assignment: CDR1 GTSNPN and CDR2 SVGIG (reference sequence).

The CDR3 sequence: CASSRLSGGTGELFF. CDR3 coding DNA: TGCGCCAGCAGCCGACTCTCAGGGGGCACCGGGGAGCTGTTTTTT. V gene TRBV5-1 combines with J gene TRBJ2-2; the match to TRBD1 covers 7 bases. V shed 4 bases and J 4 bases; nucleotides not matched to a gene: 7. CDR1 and CDR2 from the germline V gene are SGHRS and YFSETQ. The CDR3 loop spans 15 amino acids.

This clone has a count of ten or more. This chain connects TRBV30 to TRBJ2-1, with D perhaps TRBD1 (6 bases). Trimming pared 2 bases from V and 10 bases from J, leaving 9 bases between. The CDR3 is 11 residues long. CDR1 and CDR2 from the germline V gene are GTSNPN and SVGIG (reference sequence). The CDR3 here is CAWSTGQEQFF. CDR3 coding DNA: TGTGCCTGGAGTACCGGACAGGAGCAGTTCTTC. Drawing the rest from reference TRBV30 and TRBJ2-1, the complete variable domain is SQTIHQWPATLVQPVGSPLSLECTVEGTSNPNLYWYRQAAGRGLQLLFYSVGIGQISSEVPQNLSASRPQDRQFILSSKKLLLSDSGFYLCAWSTGQEQFFGPGTRLTVL.

The chain joins TRBV19 to TRBJ2-6; D is perhaps TRBD1 (6 bases). V was pared by 7 bases and J by 1 base, with 17 bases between. The CDR3 is made up of 17 amino acids. The germline V gene encodes CDR1 LNHDA and CDR2 SQIVND (reference sequence). CDR3: CASNRWGQPSGANVLTF. CDR3 coding DNA: TGTGCCAGTAATAGGTGGGGACAACCGTCTGGGGCCAACGTCCTGACTTTC.

The chain recombines TRBV19 with TRBJ2-1, with 9 bases aligning to TRBD2. Germline CDR1 is LNHDA and CDR2 is SQIVND (reference sequence). The CDR3 has 15 residues. V trimming: 4 bases; J trimming: 2 bases; junction bases outside the gene matches: 3. CDR3 residues: CASSSGGVAYNEQFF. CDR3 nucleotide sequence: TGTGCCAGTAGTAGCGGGGGGGTCGCCTACAATGAGCAGTTCTTC.

This chain links TRBV5-4 with TRBJ2-1; 7 nucleotides agree with TRBD2. From germline, CDR1 is SGHNT and CDR2 YYREEE (reference sequence). V lost 0 bases, J lost 12 bases, and 6 bases stayed unmatched. The CDR3 runs to 13 residues. In DNA, the CDR3 is TGTGCCAGCAGCTTGGGATTGTCGGGGGGGCAGTTCTTC. Translated, it gives CASSLGLSGGQFF. The whole variable domain, filled in from reference TRBV5-4 and TRBJ2-1, reads ETGVTQSPTHLIKTRGQQVTLRCSSQSGHNTVSWYQQALGQGPQFIFQYYREEENGRGNFPPRFSGLQFPNYSSELNVNALELDDSALYLCASSLGLSGGQFFGPGTRLTVL.

The gene calls are TRBV11-2 and TRBJ2-1, with TRBD2 identical over 11 bases. Germline values: CDR1 SGHAT, CDR2 FQNNGV. V dropped 4 bases and J dropped 7; count of bases not matched to a gene: 6. The CDR3 has 15 residues. Here the CDR3 DNA reads TGTGCCAGCAGCTCTACTAGCGGGAGTTTTAATGAGCAGTTCTTC. It specifies CASSSTSGSFNEQFF.